This TCR beta chain was retrieved from a study of T cell responses to AZD1222 COVID-19 vaccine. The protocol was immunoSEQ multiplex PCR, while the TCRdb copy is restricted to in-frame clones and leaves out a portion. Seen here are approximately 190,000 clones, about 92% observed once, and the top ten hold about 1.2%. The CDR3 covers 15 residues. Trimming shortened V by 0 bases and J by 3 bases, and 12 bases separated the two germline ends. Germline CDR1 reads MNHEY; CDR2 reads SVGAGI. To note about this clone: The antigen is not known.

Overall study findings and caveats: Baseline seropositivity occurred in only six AZD1222 recipients. As reported, nearly half of all spike-specific TCRs target variant regions that are unmutated.

The clonotype was recovered from an adult in good health. The chain combines TRBV6-5 with TRBJ2-7; D remains unclear. The sequences come from peripheral blood, collected on day 0 of AZD1222 vaccination. CDR3 protein: CASSYSNIKSYEQYF. CDR3 nucleotide sequence: TGTGCCAGCAGTTACTCTAATATTAAAAGCTACGAGCAGTACTTC.